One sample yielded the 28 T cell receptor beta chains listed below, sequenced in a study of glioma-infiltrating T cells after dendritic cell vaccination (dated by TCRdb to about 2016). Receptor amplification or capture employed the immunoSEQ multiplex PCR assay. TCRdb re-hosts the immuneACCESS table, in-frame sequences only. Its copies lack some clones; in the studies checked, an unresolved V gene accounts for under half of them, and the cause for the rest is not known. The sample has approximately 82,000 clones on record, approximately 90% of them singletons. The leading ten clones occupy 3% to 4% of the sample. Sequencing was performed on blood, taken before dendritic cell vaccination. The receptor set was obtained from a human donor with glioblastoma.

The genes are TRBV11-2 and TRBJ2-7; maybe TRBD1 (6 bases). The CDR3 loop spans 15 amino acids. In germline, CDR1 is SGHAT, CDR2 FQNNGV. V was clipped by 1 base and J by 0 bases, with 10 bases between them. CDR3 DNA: TGTGCCAGCAGCTTAGTGGCAGGGGCCTCCTACGAGCAGTACTTC. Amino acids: CASSLVAGASYEQYF.

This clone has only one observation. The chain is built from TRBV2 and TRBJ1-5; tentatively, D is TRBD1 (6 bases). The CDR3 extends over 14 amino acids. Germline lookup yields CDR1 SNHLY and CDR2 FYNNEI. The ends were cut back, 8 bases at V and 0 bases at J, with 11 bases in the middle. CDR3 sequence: CASGGHPSNQPQHF. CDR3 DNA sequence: TGTGCCAGCGGGGGACATCCTAGCAATCAGCCCCAGCATTTT. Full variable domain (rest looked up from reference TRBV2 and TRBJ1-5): EPEVTQTPSHQVTQMGQEVILRCVPISNHLYFYWYRQILGQKVEFLVSFYNNEISEKSEIFDDQFSVERPDGSNFTLKIRSTKLEDSAMYFCASGGHPSNQPQHFGDGTRLSIL.

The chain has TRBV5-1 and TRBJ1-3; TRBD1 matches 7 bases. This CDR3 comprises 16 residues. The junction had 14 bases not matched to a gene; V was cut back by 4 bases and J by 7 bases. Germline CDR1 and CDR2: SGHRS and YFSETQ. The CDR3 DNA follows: TGCGCCAGCAGCCCGGAGTTGGCAGGGGGTTGGAACACCATATATTTT. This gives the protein CASSPELAGGWNTIYF.

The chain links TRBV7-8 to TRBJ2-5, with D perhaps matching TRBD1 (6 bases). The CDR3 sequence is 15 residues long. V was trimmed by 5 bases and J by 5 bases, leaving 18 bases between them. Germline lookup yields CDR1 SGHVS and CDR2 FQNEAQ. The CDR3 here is CASSPRTDVRETQYF. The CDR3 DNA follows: TGTGCCAGCAGCCCGCGGACAGACGTCCGGGAGACCCAGTACTTC.

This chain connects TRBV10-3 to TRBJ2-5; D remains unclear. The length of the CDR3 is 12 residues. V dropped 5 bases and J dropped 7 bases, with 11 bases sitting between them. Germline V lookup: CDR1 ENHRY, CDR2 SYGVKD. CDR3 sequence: CAISHDLGTQYF. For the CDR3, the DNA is TGTGCCATCAGTCACGATCTAGGGACCCAGTACTTC.

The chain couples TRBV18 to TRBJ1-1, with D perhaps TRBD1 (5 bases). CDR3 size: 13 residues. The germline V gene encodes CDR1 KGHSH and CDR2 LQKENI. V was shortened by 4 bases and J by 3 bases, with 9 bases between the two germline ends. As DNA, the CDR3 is TGTGCCAGCTCACGGACGGGGGACACTGAAGCTTTCTTT. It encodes CASSRTGDTEAFF. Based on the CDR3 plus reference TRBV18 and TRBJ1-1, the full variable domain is NAGVMQNPRHLVRRRGQEARLRCSPMKGHSHVYWYRQLPEEGLKFMVYLQKENIIDESGMPKERFSAEFPKEGPSILRIQQVVRGDSAAYFCASSRTGDTEAFFGQGTRLTVV.

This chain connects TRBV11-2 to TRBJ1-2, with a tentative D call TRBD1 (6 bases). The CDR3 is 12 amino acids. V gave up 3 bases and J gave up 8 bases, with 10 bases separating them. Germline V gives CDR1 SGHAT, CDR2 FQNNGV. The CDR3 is CASSLGGPGYTF. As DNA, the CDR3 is TGTGCCAGCAGCTTGGGGGGGCCGGGCTACACCTTC.

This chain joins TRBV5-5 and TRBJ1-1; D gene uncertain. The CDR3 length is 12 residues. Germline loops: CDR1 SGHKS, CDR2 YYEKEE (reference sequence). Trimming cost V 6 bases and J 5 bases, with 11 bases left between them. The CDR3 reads CASMHLSTEAFF. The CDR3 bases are TGTGCCAGCATGCACCTTAGTACTGAAGCTTTCTTT.

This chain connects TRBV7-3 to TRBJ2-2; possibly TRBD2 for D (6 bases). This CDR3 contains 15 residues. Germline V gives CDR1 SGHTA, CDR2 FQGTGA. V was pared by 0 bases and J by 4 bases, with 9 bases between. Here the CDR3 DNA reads TGTGCCAGCAGCTTAACGTCCGGGAGCACCGGGGAGCTGTTTTTT. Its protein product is CASSLTSGSTGELFF.

CDR3 sequence (DNA): TGTGCCAGTAGTTCTGGGGGCGCGGTCACCGGGGAGCTGTTTTTT. Amino acids: CASSSGGAVTGELFF. The rearrangement joins TRBV19 to TRBJ2-2, with D perhaps TRBD1 (6 bases). CDR3 size: 15 residues. Germline V gene sequence: CDR1 LNHDA, CDR2 SQIVND (reference sequence). V was cut by 5 bases and J by 4 bases, with 14 bases left in between.

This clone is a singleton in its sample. CDR3 sequence (DNA): TGTGCCAGTAAAGTCGGGGACAGCGCATATCAGCCCCAGCATTTT. Translating it yields CASKVGDSAYQPQHF. This chain uses TRBV6-1 with TRBJ1-5; 7 nucleotides agree with TRBD1. CDR1 is MNHNS, CDR2 SASEGT, per germline. With V trimmed by 9 bases and J by 5 bases, 13 bases remained unmatched. This CDR3 region has 15 residues.

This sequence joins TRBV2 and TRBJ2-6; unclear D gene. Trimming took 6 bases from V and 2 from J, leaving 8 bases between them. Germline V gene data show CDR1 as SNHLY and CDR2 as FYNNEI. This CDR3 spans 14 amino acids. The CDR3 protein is CASSRDTGANVLTF. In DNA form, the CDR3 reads TGTGCCAGCAGCCGAGACACTGGGGCCAACGTCCTGACTTTC.

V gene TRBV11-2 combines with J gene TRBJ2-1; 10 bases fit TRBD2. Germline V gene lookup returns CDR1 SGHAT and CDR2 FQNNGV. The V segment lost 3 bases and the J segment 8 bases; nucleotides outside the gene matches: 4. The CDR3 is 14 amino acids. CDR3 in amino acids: CASSFLAGADEQFF. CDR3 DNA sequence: TGTGCCAGCAGCTTCCTAGCGGGGGCGGATGAGCAGTTCTTC. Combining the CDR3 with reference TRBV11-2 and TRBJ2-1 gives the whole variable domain EAGVAQSPRYKIIEKRQSVAFWCNPISGHATLYWYQQILGQGPKLLIQFQNNGVVDDSQLPKDRFSAERLKGVDSTLKIQPAKLEDSAVYLCASSFLAGADEQFFGPGTRLTVL.

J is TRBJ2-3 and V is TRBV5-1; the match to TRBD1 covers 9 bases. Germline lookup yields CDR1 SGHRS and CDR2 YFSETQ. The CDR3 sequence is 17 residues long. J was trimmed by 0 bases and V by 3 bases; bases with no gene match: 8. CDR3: CASSSGTGLKSTDTQYF. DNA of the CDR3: TGCGCCAGCAGCTCAGGGACAGGGCTTAAGAGCACAGATACGCAGTATTTT. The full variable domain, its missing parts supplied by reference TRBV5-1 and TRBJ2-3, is KAGVTQTPRYLIKTRGQQVTLSCSPISGHRSVSWYQQTPGQGLQFLFEYFSETQRNKGNFPGRFSGRQFSNSRSEMNVSTLELGDSALYLCASSSGTGLKSTDTQYFGPGTRLTVL.

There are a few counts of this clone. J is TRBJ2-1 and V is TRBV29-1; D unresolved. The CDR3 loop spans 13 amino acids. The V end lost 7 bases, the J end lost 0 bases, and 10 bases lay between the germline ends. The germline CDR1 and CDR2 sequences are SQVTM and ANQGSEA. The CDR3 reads CSATGDSYNEQFF. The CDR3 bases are TGCAGCGCAACCGGAGACTCCTACAATGAGCAGTTCTTC.

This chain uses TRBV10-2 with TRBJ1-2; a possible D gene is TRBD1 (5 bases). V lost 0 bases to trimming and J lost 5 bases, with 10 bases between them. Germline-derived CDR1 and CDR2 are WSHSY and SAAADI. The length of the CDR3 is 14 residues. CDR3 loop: CASSESRGWYGYTF. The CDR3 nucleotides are TGCGCCAGCAGTGAGTCTCGGGGGTGGTATGGCTACACCTTC.

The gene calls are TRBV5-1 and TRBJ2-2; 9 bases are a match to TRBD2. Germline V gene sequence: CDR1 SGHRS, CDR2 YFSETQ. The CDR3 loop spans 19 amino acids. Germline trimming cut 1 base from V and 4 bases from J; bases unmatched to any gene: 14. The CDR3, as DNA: TGCGCCAGCAGCTTGAAAGAACTAGCGGGTCAATTTTCCACCGGGGAGCTGTTTTTT. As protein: CASSLKELAGQFSTGELFF.

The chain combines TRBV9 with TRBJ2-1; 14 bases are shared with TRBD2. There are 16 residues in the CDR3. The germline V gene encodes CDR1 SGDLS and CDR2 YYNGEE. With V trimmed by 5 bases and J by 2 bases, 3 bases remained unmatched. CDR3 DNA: TGTGCCAGCAGTCTGACTAGCGGGAGGGCCTACAATGAGCAGTTCTTC. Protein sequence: CASSLTSGRAYNEQFF. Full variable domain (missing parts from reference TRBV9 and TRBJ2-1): DSGVTQTPKHLITATGQRVTLRCSPRSGDLSVYWYQQSLDQGLQFLIQYYNGEERAKGNILERFSAQQFPDLHSELNLSSLELGDSALYFCASSLTSGRAYNEQFFGPGTRLTVL.

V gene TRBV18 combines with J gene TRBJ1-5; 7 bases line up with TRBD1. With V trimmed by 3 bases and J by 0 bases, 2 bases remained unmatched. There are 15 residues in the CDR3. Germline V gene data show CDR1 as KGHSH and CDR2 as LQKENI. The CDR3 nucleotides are TGTGCCAGCTCACCTGGGACAGATAGCAATCAGCCCCAGCATTTT. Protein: CASSPGTDSNQPQHF.

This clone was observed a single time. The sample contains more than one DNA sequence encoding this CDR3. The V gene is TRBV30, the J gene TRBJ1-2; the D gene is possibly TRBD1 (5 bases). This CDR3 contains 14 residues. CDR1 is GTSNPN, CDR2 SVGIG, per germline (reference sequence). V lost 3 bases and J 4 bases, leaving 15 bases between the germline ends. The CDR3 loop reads CAWSVGRGIYGYTF. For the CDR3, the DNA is TGTGCCTGGAGCGTGGGGCGGGGGATCTATGGCTACACCTTC.

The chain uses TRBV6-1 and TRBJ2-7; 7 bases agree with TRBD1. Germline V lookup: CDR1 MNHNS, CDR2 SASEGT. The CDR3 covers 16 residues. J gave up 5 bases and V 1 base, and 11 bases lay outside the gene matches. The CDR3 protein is CASSEVNNRGLDEQYF. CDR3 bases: TGTGCCAGCAGTGAAGTCAACAACAGGGGCCTGGACGAGCAGTACTTC.

The CDR3: CAWTPAGTSTDTQYF. The CDR3, as DNA: TGTGCCTGGACTCCAGCGGGGACTAGCACAGATACGCAGTATTTT. The chain couples TRBV30 to TRBJ2-3; 7 bases map to TRBD2. CDR3 size: 15 residues. The germline V gene encodes CDR1 GTSNPN and CDR2 SVGIG (reference sequence). The V gene end was trimmed by 4 bases and the J gene end by 0 bases; junction bases not matched to a gene: 7.

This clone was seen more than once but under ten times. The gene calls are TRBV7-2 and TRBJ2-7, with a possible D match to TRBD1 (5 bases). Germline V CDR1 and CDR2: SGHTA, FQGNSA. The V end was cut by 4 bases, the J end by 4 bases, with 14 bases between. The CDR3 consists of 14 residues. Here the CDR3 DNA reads TGTGCCAGCAGCTCTAAAATCCAGGGTTACGAGCAGTACTTC. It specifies CASSSKIQGYEQYF.

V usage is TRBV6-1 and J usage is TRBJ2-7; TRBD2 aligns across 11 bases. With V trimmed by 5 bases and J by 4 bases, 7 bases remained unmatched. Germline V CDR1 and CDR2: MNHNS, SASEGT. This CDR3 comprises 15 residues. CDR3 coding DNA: TGTGCCAGCAGTTCCACTAGCGGGAGATTGTACGAGCAGTACTTC. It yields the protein CASSSTSGRLYEQYF.

CDR3 nucleotide sequence: TGTGCCAGCAGCTTTGGACAGTTCCAAGAGACCCAGTACTTC. This encodes CASSFGQFQETQYF. V and J are TRBV5-5 and TRBJ2-5, with D tentatively TRBD1 (6 bases). From germline, CDR1 is SGHKS and CDR2 YYEKEE (reference sequence). V was cut by 2 bases and J by 1 base, with 9 bases left in between. This CDR3 has 14 amino acids.

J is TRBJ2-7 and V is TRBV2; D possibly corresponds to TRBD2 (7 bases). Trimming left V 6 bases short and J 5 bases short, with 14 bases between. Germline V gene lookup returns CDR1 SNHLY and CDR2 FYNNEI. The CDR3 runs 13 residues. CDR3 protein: CASRRGEGNEQYF. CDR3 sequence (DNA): TGTGCCAGCAGGAGGGGGGAGGGGAACGAGCAGTACTTC.

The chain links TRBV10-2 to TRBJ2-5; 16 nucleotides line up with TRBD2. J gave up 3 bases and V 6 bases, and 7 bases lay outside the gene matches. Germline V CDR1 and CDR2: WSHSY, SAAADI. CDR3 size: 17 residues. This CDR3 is CASRQGLAGGVEETQYF. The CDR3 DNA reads TGCGCCAGCAGACAGGGACTAGCGGGAGGGGTAGAAGAGACCCAGTACTTC.

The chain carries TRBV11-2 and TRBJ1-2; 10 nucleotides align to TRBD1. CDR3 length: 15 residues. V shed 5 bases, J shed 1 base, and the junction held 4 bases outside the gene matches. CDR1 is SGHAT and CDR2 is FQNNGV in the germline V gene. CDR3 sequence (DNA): TGTGCCAGCAGCACCCGGGACAGGGGTAACTATGGCTACACCTTC. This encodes CASSTRDRGNYGYTF.